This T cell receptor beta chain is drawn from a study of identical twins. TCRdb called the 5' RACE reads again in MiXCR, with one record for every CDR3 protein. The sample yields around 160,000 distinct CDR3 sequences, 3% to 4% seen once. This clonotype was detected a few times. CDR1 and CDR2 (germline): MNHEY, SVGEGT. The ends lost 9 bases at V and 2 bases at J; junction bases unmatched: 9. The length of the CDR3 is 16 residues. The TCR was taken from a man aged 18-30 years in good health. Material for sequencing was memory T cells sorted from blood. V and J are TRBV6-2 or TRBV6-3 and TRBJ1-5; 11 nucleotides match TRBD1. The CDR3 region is CARSPGTGGRNQPQHF. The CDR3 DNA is TGTGCCAGGAGCCCCGGGACAGGGGGGCGCAATCAGCCCCAGCATTTT.